This record concerns one T cell receptor (beta chain) sequence. The junction departs from the called germline gene at one end, perhaps through a read error. This sample is part of a study of blood T cell repertoires in COVID-19. On the study more broadly: Acute and convalescent COVID-19 specimens originated in the United States, Italy and Spain. T cells, B-cell-depleted T cells, or PBMCs supplied cDNA or gDNA.

In germline, CDR1 is SGHRS, CDR2 YFSETQ. The CDR3 covers 16 residues. Repertoires were generated with immunoSEQ multiplex PCR, while TCRdb's copy carries only in-frame clones and drops some. Of around 240,000 clones in the sample, roughly 80% were seen once. The sample consisted of peripheral blood. The receptor was isolated from a woman in her 50s with acute or convalescent COVID-19. The chain links TRBV5-1 to TRBJ2-3, with 8 positions matching TRBD1. The CDR3 protein is CASSLGTGDGTDTQYF. CDR3 coding DNA: TGCGCCAGCAGTTTGGGGACAGGCGACGGGACAGATACGCAGTATTTT.